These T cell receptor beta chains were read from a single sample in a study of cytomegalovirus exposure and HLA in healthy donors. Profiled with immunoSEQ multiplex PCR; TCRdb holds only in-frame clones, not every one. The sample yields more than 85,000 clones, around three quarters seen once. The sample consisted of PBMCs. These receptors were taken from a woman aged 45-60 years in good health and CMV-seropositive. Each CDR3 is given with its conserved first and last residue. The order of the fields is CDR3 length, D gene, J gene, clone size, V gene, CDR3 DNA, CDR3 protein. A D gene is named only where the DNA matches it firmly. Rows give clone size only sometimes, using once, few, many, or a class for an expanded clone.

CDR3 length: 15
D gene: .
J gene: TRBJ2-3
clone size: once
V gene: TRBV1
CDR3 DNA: TGCACCTCCACCTGGGGGGGGCTTAGCACAGATACGCAGTATTTT
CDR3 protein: CTSTWGGLSTDTQYF

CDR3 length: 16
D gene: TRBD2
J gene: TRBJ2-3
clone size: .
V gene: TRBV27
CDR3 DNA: TGTGCCAGCAGCCCTTTTAGGACTAGCGGGATCGATACGCAGTATTTT
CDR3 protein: CASSPFRTSGIDTQYF

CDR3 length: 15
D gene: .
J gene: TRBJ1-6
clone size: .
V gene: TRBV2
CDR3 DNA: TGTGCCAGCAGTGTGGGACGTCGGAGGGATTCACCCCTCCACTTT
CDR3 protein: CASSVGRRRDSPLHF

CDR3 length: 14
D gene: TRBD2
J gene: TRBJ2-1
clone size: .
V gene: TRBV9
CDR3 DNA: TGTGCCAGCAGCTCCGGACTAGCGGCCAATGAGCAGTTCTTC
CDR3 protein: CASSSGLAANEQFF

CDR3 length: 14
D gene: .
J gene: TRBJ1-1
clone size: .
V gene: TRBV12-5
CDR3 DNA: TGTGCTAGTGGACCGGGGGGTTGGAACACTGAAGCTTTCTTT
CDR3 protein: CASGPGGWNTEAFF

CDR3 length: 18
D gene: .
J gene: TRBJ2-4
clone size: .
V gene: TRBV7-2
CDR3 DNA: TGTGCCAGCAGCTTTATCTCGGGGTACTTAGGAACCAAAAACATTCAGTACTTC
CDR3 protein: CASSFISGYLGTKNIQYF

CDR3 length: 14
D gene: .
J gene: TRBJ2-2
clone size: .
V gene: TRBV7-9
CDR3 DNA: TGTGCCAGCAGCTTAAGCCTGAACACCGGGGAGCTGTTTTTT
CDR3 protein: CASSLSLNTGELFF

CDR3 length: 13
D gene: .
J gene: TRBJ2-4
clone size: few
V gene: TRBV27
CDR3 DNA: TGTGCCAGCAGTTTATCTGGCAAAAACAGTCAGTACTTC
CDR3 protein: CASSLSGKNSQYF

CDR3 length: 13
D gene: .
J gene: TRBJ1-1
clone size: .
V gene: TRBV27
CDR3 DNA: TGTGCCAGCAGAAGGGTTTCAGGGACTGAAGCTTTCTTT
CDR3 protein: CASRRVSGTEAFF

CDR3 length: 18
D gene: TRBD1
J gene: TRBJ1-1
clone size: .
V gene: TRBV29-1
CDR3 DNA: TGCAGCGTCCATCCCCCCAGGGGGTTGCTGACTTGGGACACTGAAGCTTTCTTT
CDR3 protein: CSVHPPRGLLTWDTEAFF

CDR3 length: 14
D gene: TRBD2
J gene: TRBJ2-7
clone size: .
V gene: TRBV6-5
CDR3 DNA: TGTGCCAGCAGACCACCGGGACTAGTCTACGAGCAGTACTTC
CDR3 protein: CASRPPGLVYEQYF

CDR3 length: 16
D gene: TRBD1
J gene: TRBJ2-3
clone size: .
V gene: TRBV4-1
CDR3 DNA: TGCGCCAGCAGCCGCAGAGAAGGACAGGGCATTGATACGCAGTATTTT
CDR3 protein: CASSRREGQGIDTQYF

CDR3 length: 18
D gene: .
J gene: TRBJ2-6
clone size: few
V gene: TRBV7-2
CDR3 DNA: TGTGCCAGCAGCTTAGCGGGCAGGGGATGGTCCGGGGCCAACGTCCTGACTTTC
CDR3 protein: CASSLAGRGWSGANVLTF

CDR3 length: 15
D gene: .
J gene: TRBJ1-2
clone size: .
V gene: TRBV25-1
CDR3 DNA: TGTGCCAGCAGTGCACCTCACCAGGTGAACTATGGCTACACCTTC
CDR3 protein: CASSAPHQVNYGYTF

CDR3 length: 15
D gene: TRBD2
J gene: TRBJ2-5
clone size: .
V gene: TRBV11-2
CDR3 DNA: TGTGCCAGCAGCCTCGGAGCGGGAGGGCCGGAGACCCAGTACTTC
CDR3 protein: CASSLGAGGPETQYF

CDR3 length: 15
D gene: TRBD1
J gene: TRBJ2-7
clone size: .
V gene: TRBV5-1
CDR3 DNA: TGCGCCAGCAGCACGGGCTCGACAGGGAACCACGAGCAGTACTTC
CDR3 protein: CASSTGSTGNHEQYF

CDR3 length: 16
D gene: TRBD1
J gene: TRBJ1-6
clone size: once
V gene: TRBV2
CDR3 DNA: TGTGCCAGCAGGAGGAATAGACAGGGGGATAATTCACCCCTCCACTTT
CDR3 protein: CASRRNRQGDNSPLHF

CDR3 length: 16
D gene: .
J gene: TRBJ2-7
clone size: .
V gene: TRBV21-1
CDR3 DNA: TGTGCCAGCAACACCCTCCCAGGGACTAGCGGCCACGAGCAGTACTTC
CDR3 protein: CASNTLPGTSGHEQYF

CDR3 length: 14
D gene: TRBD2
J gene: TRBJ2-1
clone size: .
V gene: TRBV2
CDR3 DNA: TGTGCCAGCAGGCCGTTAGCGGGAGTGGCGGAGCAGTTCTTC
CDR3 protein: CASRPLAGVAEQFF

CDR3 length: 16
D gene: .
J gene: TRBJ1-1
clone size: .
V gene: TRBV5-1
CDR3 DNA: TGCGCCAGCAGCTTGGAGGAGGGACTGTTGAACACTGAAGCTTTCTTT
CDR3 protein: CASSLEEGLLNTEAFF

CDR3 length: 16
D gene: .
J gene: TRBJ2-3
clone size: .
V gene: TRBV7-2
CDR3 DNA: TGTGCCAGCAGCTTAGGTCTGGGCTGGGGCACAGATACGCAGTATTTT
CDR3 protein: CASSLGLGWGTDTQYF

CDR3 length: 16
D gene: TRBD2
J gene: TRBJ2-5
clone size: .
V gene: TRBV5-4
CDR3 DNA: TGTGCCAGCAGCTTGGGGGGGATTAGCGGGGCGGAGACCCAGTACTTC
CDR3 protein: CASSLGGISGAETQYF

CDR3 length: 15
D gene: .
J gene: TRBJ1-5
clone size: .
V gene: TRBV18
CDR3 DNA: TGTGCCAGCTCACCAAACAGGGATAGCAATCAGCCCCAGCATTTT
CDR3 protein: CASSPNRDSNQPQHF

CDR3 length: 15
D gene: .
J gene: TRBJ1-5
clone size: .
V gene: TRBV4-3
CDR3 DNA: TGCGCCAGCAGCCAGGCCTGGGAGGGAGGCTTCCCCCAGCATTTT
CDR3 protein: CASSQAWEGGFPQHF

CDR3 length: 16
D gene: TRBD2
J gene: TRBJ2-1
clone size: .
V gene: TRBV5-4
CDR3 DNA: TGTGCCAGCAGCTTGGCGGTAGCGGGGGTCTACAATGAGCAGTTCTTC
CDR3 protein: CASSLAVAGVYNEQFF

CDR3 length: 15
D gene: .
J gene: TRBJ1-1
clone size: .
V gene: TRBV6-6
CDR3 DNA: TGTGCCAGCAGTTACTCGGGGGGGGTTTGGACTGAAGCTTTCTTT
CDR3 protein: CASSYSGGVWTEAFF

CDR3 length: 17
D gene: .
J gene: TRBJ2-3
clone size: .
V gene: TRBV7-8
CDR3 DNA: TGTGCCAGCAGCCCCCCGGGGAGCGGCTCTAGCACAGATACGCAGTATTTT
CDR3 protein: CASSPPGSGSSTDTQYF

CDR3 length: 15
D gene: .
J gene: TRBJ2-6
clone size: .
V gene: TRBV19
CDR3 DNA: TGTGCCAGTAGTCCTTTATTTTTGGGGGCCAACGTCCTGACTTTC
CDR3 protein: CASSPLFLGANVLTF

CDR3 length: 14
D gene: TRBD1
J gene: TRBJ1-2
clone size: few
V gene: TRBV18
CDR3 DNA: TGTGCCAGCTCACCTTCACAGGGGCAGGATGGCTACACCTTC
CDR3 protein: CASSPSQGQDGYTF

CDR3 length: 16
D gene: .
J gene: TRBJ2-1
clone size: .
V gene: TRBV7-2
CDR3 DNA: TGTGCCAGCAGCCAGGCCAGAGAGTGGTCCTACAATGAGCAGTTCTTC
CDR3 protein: CASSQAREWSYNEQFF

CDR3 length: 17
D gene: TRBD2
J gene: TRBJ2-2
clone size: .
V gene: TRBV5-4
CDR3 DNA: TGTGCCAGCAGCCTCCCGGGACTAGCGGGATACACCGGGGAGCTGTTTTTT
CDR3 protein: CASSLPGLAGYTGELFF

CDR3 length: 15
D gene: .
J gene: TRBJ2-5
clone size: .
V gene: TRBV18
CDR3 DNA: TGTGCCAGCTCACCGGGGCCAGGGCGGTTGGAGACCCAGTACTTC
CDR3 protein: CASSPGPGRLETQYF

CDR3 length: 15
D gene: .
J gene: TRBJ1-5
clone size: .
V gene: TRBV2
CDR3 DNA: TGTGCCAGCAGTGATACTCAGGATAGCAATCAGCCCCAGCATTTT
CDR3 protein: CASSDTQDSNQPQHF

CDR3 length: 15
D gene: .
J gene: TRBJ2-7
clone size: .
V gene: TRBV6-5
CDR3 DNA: TGTGCCAGCAGCCCCCGGGGGGCGATAAGCTACGAGCAGTACTTC
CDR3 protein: CASSPRGAISYEQYF

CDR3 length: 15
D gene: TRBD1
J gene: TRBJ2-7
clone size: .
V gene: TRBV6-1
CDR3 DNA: TGTGCCAGCGAGTCCCCCGGGACAGGCGCCTACGAGCAGTACTTC
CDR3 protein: CASESPGTGAYEQYF

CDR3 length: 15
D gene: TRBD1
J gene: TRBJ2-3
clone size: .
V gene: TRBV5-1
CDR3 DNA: TGCGCCAGCAGCTCGGGACAGGGCGGCACAGATACGCAGTATTTT
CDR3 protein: CASSSGQGGTDTQYF

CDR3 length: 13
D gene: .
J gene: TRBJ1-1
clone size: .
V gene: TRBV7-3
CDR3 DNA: TGTGCCAGCAGCTTATTCGAGGGAGGTGAAGCTTTCTTT
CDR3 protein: CASSLFEGGEAFF

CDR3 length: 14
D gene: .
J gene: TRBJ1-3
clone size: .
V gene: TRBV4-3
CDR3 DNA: TGCGCCAGCAGCTCAGGGTCGGCTGGAAACACCATATATTTT
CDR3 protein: CASSSGSAGNTIYF

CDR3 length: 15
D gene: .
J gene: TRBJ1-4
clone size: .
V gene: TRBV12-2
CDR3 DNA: TGTGCAAGTCGCTCCGACACAACAACTAATGAAAAACTGTTTTTT
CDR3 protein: CASRSDTTTNEKLFF

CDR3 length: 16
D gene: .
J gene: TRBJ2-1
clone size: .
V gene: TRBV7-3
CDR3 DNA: TGTGCCAGCAGCTTGACAGATATGAGCTCCTACAATGAGCAGTTCTTC
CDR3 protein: CASSLTDMSSYNEQFF

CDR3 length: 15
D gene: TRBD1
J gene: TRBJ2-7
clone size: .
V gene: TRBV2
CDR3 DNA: TGTGCCAGCAGCCGGGGACAGGTTGCCCTCTACGAGCAGTACTTC
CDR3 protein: CASSRGQVALYEQYF

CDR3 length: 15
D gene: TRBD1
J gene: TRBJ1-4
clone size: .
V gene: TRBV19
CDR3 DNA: TGTGCCAGTAGTATGGGACAGGGGAATAATGAAAAACTGTTTTTT
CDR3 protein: CASSMGQGNNEKLFF

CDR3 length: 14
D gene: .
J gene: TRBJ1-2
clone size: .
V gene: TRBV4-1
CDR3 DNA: TGCGCCAGCAGCCCTACCTGGGGGCGCGCTGGCTACACCTTC
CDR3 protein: CASSPTWGRAGYTF

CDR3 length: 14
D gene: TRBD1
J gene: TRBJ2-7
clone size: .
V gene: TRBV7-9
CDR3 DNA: TGTGCCAGCAGCGGCCGGACAGGGGGCTACGAGCAGTACTTC
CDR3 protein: CASSGRTGGYEQYF

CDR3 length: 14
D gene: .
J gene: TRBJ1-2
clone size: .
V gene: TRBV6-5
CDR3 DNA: TGTGCCAGCGGAAAACAGGGTGGATACCATGGCTACACCTTC
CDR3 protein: CASGKQGGYHGYTF

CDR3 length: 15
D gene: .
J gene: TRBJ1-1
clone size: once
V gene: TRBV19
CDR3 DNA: TGTGCCACCACGGCCAGGGCTAGATTGAACACTGAAGCTTTCTTT
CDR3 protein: CATTARARLNTEAFF

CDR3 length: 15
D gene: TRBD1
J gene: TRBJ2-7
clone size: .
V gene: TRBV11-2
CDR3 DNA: TGTGCCAGCAGCTTTCCCTGGACAGGGGTGCGAGAGCAGTACTTC
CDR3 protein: CASSFPWTGVREQYF

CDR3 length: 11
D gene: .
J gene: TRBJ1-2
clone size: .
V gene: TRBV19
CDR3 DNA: TGTGCCGGTAAGAGGACTTATGGCTACACCTTC
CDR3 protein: CAGKRTYGYTF

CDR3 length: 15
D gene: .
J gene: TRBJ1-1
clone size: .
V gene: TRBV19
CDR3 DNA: TGTGCCAGTACCACTTGGGGCAAAATGAACACTGAAGCTTTCTTT
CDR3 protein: CASTTWGKMNTEAFF

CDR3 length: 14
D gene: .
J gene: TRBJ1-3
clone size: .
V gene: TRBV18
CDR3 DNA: TGTGCCAGCTCACCCGGGGTGTTGGGAAACACCATATATTTT
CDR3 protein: CASSPGVLGNTIYF

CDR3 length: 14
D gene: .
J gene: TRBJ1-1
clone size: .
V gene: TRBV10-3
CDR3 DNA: TGTGCCATCACCGAGGGCCCCGGGAACACTGAAGCTTTCTTT
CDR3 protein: CAITEGPGNTEAFF

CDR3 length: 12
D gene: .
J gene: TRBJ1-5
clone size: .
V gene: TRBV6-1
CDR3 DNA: TGTGCCAGCAGTTCCCCGAATCAGCCCCAGCATTTT
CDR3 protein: CASSSPNQPQHF

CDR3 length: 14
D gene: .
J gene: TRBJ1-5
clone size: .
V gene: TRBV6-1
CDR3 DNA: TGTGCCAGCAGTGGCGGGGGTCCATATCAGCCCCAGCATTTT
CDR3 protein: CASSGGGPYQPQHF

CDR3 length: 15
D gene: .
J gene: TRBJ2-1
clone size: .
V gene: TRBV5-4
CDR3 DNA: TGTGCCAGCAGCCCGGGACAGACTAGGGGCAATGAGCAGTTCTTC
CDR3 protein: CASSPGQTRGNEQFF

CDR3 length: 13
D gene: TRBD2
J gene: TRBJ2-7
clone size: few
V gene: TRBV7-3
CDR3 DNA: TGTGCCAGCAGCTTAGGCGGGGGGGCCGAGCAGTACTTC
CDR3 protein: CASSLGGGAEQYF

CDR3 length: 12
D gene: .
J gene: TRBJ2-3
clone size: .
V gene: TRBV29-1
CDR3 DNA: TGCAGCGTTGATCGAGGGAATGCTGCGCAGTATTTT
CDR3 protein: CSVDRGNAAQYF

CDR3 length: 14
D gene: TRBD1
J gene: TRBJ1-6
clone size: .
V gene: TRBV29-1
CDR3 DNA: TGCAGCGCTAGACAGGGGGCAGAGGGTTCACCCCTCCACTTT
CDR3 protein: CSARQGAEGSPLHF